This T cell receptor (beta chain) is drawn from a study of T cell responses to AZD1222 COVID-19 vaccine. Measured with immunoSEQ multiplex PCR; TCRdb has only the in-frame clones, and not every one. The sample carries 150,000 to 200,000 clones, over 75% recorded once. Germline lookup yields CDR1 SGHNT and CDR2 YYREEE (reference sequence). J was trimmed by 8 bases and V by 2 bases; bases with no gene match: 6. The CDR3 covers 16 residues. This receptor was obtained from an adult in good health. The V and J genes are TRBV5-4 and TRBJ2-1; 14 bases are shared with TRBD2. Sequenced material: peripheral blood, taken on day 0 of AZD1222 vaccination. The CDR3 DNA is TGTGCCAGCAGCTTAAGACTAGCGGGGGGGATCGATGAGCAGTTCTTC. Translated, it gives CASSLRLAGGIDEQFF.